The following is a T cell receptor (beta chain) sequence with its context. Its specificity is unknown. This sample is drawn from a study of T cell repertoires in cytomegalovirus infection. Study-wide context: As its CMV epitopes, the study selected recently identified HLA-C-restricted and well-studied HLA-B-restricted targets. Shared public TCR beta signatures pointed to both CMV infection and a matching HLA type. Study outcomes and limitations: The study identified carriers of CMV plus the relevant HLA from cumulative public TCR beta family frequency. HLA-C-restricted TCR beta clonotypes specific for CMV led the ex vivo response.

Germline V gene data show CDR1 as MNHEY and CDR2 as SMNVEV (reference sequence). This CDR3 has 14 amino acids. V dropped 5 bases and J dropped 10; count of bases not matched to a gene: 7. TCRdb fed the reads into MiXCR, producing one record per CDR3 protein. The table records 380,000 or so distinct CDR3 sequences, about a third of them present only once. The chain links TRBV27 to TRBJ2-1; 11 bases fit TRBD2. This specimen was cultured PBMCs, taken from culture after CMV antigen stimulation. The sequence derives from a human donor in good health (CMV status not recorded). Some clones in this sample may be carry-over from other donors' samples. CDR3 protein: CASSISGRAGEQFF. The CDR3 DNA sequence: TGTGCCAGCAGTATTAGCGGGAGGGCCGGAGAGCAGTTCTTC.